The 23 T cell receptor beta chains below come from one sample, sequenced in a study of T cell changes during pregnancy in multiple sclerosis. Profiling relied on immunoSEQ multiplex PCR, and the TCRdb table lists in-frame clones only, not all of them. The sample holds under 80,000 clones; 85% to 95% are singletons and the top ten take over 2%. The starting material was peripheral blood, obtained before pregnancy. These receptors were collected from a female donor with multiple sclerosis, enrolled in a pregnancy study.

The J gene is TRBJ2-1, the V gene TRBV7-9; D may be TRBD2 (5 bases). The CDR3 is 16 residues long. CDR1 is SEHNR and CDR2 is FQNEAQ in the germline V gene (reference sequence). V was pared by 7 bases and J by 4 bases, with 20 bases between. The chain's CDR3 is CASTPQAGFTYNEQFF. CDR3 DNA sequence: TGTGCCAGCACCCCCCAGGCGGGCTTTACATACAATGAGCAGTTCTTC.

CDR3 coding DNA: TGTGCCAGCAGTTCAAGACAGGGGGATGTCACAGATACGCAGTATTTT. This sequence encodes CASSSRQGDVTDTQYF. This chain links TRBV6-6 with TRBJ2-3; 9 nucleotides match TRBD1. The CDR3 contains 16 residues. Per the germline V gene, CDR1 is MNHNY and CDR2 is SVGAGI (reference sequence). Trimming cost V 4 bases and J 2 bases; bases outside gene matches: 7.

V usage is TRBV7-2 and J usage is TRBJ2-1, with TRBD2 matching 10 bases. The CDR3 is 15 amino acids. V trimming: 0 bases; J trimming: 8 bases; junction bases outside the gene matches: 4. CDR1 is SGHTA and CDR2 is FQGNSA in the germline V gene. This chain's CDR3 is CASSLASGGGDEQFF. Here the CDR3 DNA reads TGTGCCAGCAGCTTAGCAAGCGGGGGGGGCGATGAGCAGTTCTTC. Supplemented by reference TRBV7-2 and TRBJ2-1, the full variable domain reads GAGVSQSPSNKVTEKGKDVELRCDPISGHTALYWYRQSLGQGLEFLIYFQGNSAPDKSGLPSDRFSAERTGGSVSTLTIQRTQQEDSAVYLCASSLASGGGDEQFFGPGTRLTVL.

The chain is built from TRBV7-9 and TRBJ2-7; 8 bases are shared with TRBD2. The CDR3 has 15 residues. Germline V gives CDR1 SEHNR, CDR2 FQNEAQ (reference sequence). With V trimmed by 4 bases and J by 0 bases, 5 bases remained unmatched. In DNA form, the CDR3 reads TGTGCCAGCAGCTCGTCGACTAGCGCCTCCTACGAGCAGTACTTC. It translates to CASSSSTSASYEQYF.

This chain joins TRBV7-8 and TRBJ2-5; 8 bases agree with TRBD2. The CDR3 runs to 15 residues. The germline gives CDR1 SGHVS, CDR2 FQNEAQ. V shed 1 base, J shed 4 bases, and the junction held 5 bases outside the gene matches. CDR3 region: CASSLGAGELETQYF. The CDR3 DNA is TGTGCCAGCAGCTTAGGAGCGGGAGAACTAGAGACCCAGTACTTC.

J is TRBJ2-2 and V is TRBV28; D is unresolved. The CDR3 extends over 12 amino acids. Trimming removed 8 bases from V and 7 bases from J, with 11 bases in between. In germline, CDR1 is MDHEN, CDR2 SYDVKM. Here the CDR3 DNA reads TGTGCCAGCCTGCCGGTGGTCGGGGAGCTGTTTTTT. Translated, it gives CASLPVVGELFF.

This chain joins TRBV7-2 and TRBJ2-7; 10 bases are a match to TRBD1. CDR1 is SGHTA and CDR2 is FQGNSA in the germline V gene. V lost 4 bases to trimming and J lost 3 bases; unmatched junction nucleotides: 12. The CDR3 is 17 amino acids. In DNA, the CDR3 is TGTGCCAGCAGCTGGGGGCCGACAGGGGGCGGAATCTACGAGCAGTACTTC. Its translation: CASSWGPTGGGIYEQYF.

V usage is TRBV18 and J usage is TRBJ2-7, with 7 bases that match TRBD1. CDR1 KGHSH and CDR2 LQKENI come from the germline V gene. V dropped 4 bases and J dropped 2; count of bases not matched to a gene: 5. The CDR3 length is 14 residues. DNA of the CDR3: TGTGCCAGCTCACGGCAGGGGGTAGCCTACGAGCAGTACTTC. Protein product: CASSRQGVAYEQYF.

This chain joins TRBV9 and TRBJ2-1; tentatively, D is TRBD2 (5 bases). V was clipped by 3 bases and J by 9 bases, with 7 bases between them. The germline V gene encodes CDR1 SGDLS and CDR2 YYNGEE. The CDR3 contains 11 residues. Here the CDR3 reads CASSERGEQFF. CDR3 DNA: TGTGCCAGCAGCGAACGGGGTGAGCAGTTCTTC.

The chain employs TRBV4-1 and TRBJ2-1; a weak D match, TRBD1 (6 bases). This CDR3 has 16 residues. Looked up from germline, CDR1 is MGHRA and CDR2 is YSYEKL. The V end was cut by 1 base, the J end by 5 bases, with 15 bases between. CDR3 protein: CASSQGDRQGHNEQFF. The DNA of the CDR3 is TGCGCCAGCAGCCAAGGTGACAGGCAGGGTCACAATGAGCAGTTCTTC.

Written as DNA, the CDR3 is TGTGCCAGTACTCTAGGGGGCAACAGCTATGGCTACACCTTC. It yields the protein CASTLGGNSYGYTF. V gene TRBV19 combines with J gene TRBJ1-2; TRBD1 matches at 7 bases. Trimming took 7 bases from V and 4 from J; bases not matched to a gene: 9. The germline V gene encodes CDR1 LNHDA and CDR2 SQIVND (reference sequence). The CDR3 runs 14 residues.

The genes are TRBV4-2 and TRBJ2-7; 10 nucleotides align to TRBD2. CDR1 and CDR2 (germline): LGHNA, YNFKEQ. The trim removed 4 bases at V and 5 bases at J, leaving 14 bases unmatched. This CDR3 spans 17 amino acids. The CDR3 spells CASSRSHEASGSNEQYF. CDR3 nucleotide sequence: TGTGCCAGCAGCCGCTCCCACGAGGCTAGCGGGAGCAACGAGCAGTACTTC.

The rearrangement joins TRBV19 to TRBJ1-2; D gene unclear. In germline, CDR1 is LNHDA, CDR2 SQIVND (reference sequence). There are 12 residues in the CDR3. The V and J ends lost 7 bases and 2 bases respectively, with 8 bases between them. CDR3 in amino acids: CASKRGNYGYTF. CDR3 sequence (DNA): TGTGCCAGTAAACGAGGGAACTATGGCTACACCTTC.

CDR3 loop: CASSLRGGGQPQHF. In DNA form, the CDR3 reads TGTGCCAGCAGCTTAAGAGGGGGCGGTCAGCCCCAGCATTTT. V and J are TRBV7-2 and TRBJ1-5; 7 bases are a match to TRBD1. This CDR3 is built from 14 residues. The junction had 4 bases not matched to a gene; V was cut back by 2 bases and J by 6 bases. Germline V lookup: CDR1 SGHTA, CDR2 FQGNSA.

The rearrangement links TRBV4-1 to TRBJ2-7, with no clear D. V lost 2 bases, J lost 5 bases, and 13 bases lay in between. CDR1 and CDR2 (germline): MGHRA, YSYEKL. This CDR3 is 14 amino acids long. The CDR3 DNA reads TGCGCCAGCAGCCAATACTTCGACACCCACGAGCAGTACTTC. Translating gives CASSQYFDTHEQYF.

The CDR3 loop reads CASTPGRGETQYF. The CDR3 DNA reads TGTGCCAGTACCCCCGGGAGGGGAGAGACCCAGTACTTC. The V and J genes are TRBV19 and TRBJ2-5; TRBD2 agrees at 8 bases. Germline V lookup: CDR1 LNHDA, CDR2 SQIVND (reference sequence). With V trimmed by 7 bases and J by 4 bases, 5 bases remained unmatched. This CDR3 spans 13 amino acids.

J is TRBJ2-3 and V is TRBV12-5, with 10 bases fitting TRBD1. The CDR3 is 16 residues long. The junction had 8 bases not matched to a gene; V was cut back by 5 bases and J by 3 bases. Germline CDR1 LGHNT, CDR2 FRNRAP. CDR3 protein: CASGLGTGVQTDTQYF. CDR3 in DNA: TGTGCTAGTGGTCTAGGGACAGGGGTTCAGACAGATACGCAGTATTTT. Using reference TRBV12-5 and TRBJ2-3 for the parts outside the CDR3, the full variable domain is DARVTQTPRHKVTEMGQEVTMRCQPILGHNTVFWYRQTMMQGLELLAYFRNRAPLDDSGMPKDRFSAEMPDATLATLKIQPSEPRDSAVYFCASGLGTGVQTDTQYFGPGTRLTVL.

This chain links TRBV6-5 with TRBJ2-1; 11 bases fit TRBD2. The V and J ends lost 5 bases and 1 base, in that order; junction bases with no gene match: 1. Germline CDR1 reads MNHEY; CDR2 reads SVGAGI. This CDR3 contains 15 residues. The CDR3 DNA is TGTGCCAGCAGTCCTAGCGGGAGGTCCTACAATGAGCAGTTCTTC. It specifies CASSPSGRSYNEQFF.

The genes are TRBV5-1 and TRBJ1-4; TRBD1 is a possible D gene (6 bases). V lost 4 bases to trimming and J lost 7 bases, with 17 bases between them. Germline loops: CDR1 SGHRS, CDR2 YFSETQ. The CDR3 sequence is 15 residues long. CDR3 in amino acids: CASSPWGGRGEKLFF. CDR3 nucleotide sequence: TGCGCCAGCAGCCCGTGGGGGGGGCGGGGTGAAAAACTGTTTTTT.

The J gene is TRBJ2-3, the V gene TRBV5-6; TRBD2 agrees at 11 bases. This CDR3 comprises 16 residues. Germline lookup yields CDR1 SGHDT and CDR2 YYEEEE. Unmatched junction bases numbered 4, after V lost 2 bases and J lost 2 bases. The CDR3: CASSFPGLAVTDTQYF. In DNA, the CDR3 is TGTGCCAGCAGCTTTCCGGGACTAGCGGTCACAGATACGCAGTATTTT.

This chain joins TRBV28 and TRBJ2-7; maybe TRBD1 (5 bases). From germline, CDR1 is MDHEN and CDR2 SYDVKM. The germline V and J ends were trimmed by 7 bases and 2 bases, with 15 bases remaining between them. CDR3 length: 14 amino acids. This chain's CDR3 is CASISQGGPYEQYF. The CDR3 nucleotides are TGTGCCAGCATATCGCAGGGCGGCCCCTACGAGCAGTACTTC.

The V gene is TRBV19, the J gene TRBJ2-1, with TRBD2 matching over 15 bases. CDR3 size: 16 residues. Germline V gene data show CDR1 as LNHDA and CDR2 as SQIVND (reference sequence). Unmatched junction bases numbered 6, after V lost 4 bases and J lost 8 bases. DNA for the CDR3: TGTGCCAGTAGTACAGGGACTAGCGGGAGGTGGGATGAGCAGTTCTTC. It codes for CASSTGTSGRWDEQFF.

The chain recombines TRBV7-2 with TRBJ2-2; TRBD1 is a possible D gene (7 bases). Germline assignment: CDR1 SGHTA and CDR2 FQGNSA. The germline V and J ends were trimmed by 5 bases and 2 bases, with 15 bases remaining between them. The CDR3 runs 16 residues. CDR3 residues: CASSRGGTANTGELFF. The CDR3 DNA reads TGTGCCAGCAGCCGGGGCGGGACAGCAAACACCGGGGAGCTGTTTTTT.